These 22 T cell receptor beta chains came from one sample sequenced in a study of T cell changes during pregnancy in multiple sclerosis. The repertoire was sequenced with immunoSEQ multiplex PCR; TCRdb's copy has only in-frame clones and lacks some. The table shows some 83,000 clones, with about 89% occurring only once. Material: PBMCs, obtained in the first trimester of pregnancy. These receptors originate from a female donor in good health, serving as a control in a pregnancy study. Some clones in this sample may be carry-over from other donors' samples.

The chain uses TRBV6-4 and TRBJ1-2; perhaps TRBD1 as D (5 bases). The CDR3 loop spans 14 amino acids. CDR1 is MRHNA and CDR2 is SNTAGT in the germline V gene. Between the trimmed V and J ends, which lost 6 bases and 5 bases, there was a span of 16 bases. The CDR3 sequence: CASSLGPSRYGYTF. The CDR3 DNA reads TGTGCCAGCAGCCTGGGGCCCTCGAGGTATGGCTACACCTTC.

The gene calls are TRBV19 and TRBJ1-2; D is unresolved. In germline, CDR1 is LNHDA, CDR2 SQIVND (reference sequence). This CDR3 comprises 16 residues. The V end lost 3 bases, the J end lost 4 bases, and 18 bases lay between the germline ends. CDR3 amino acids: CASSIDSTPGGYGYTF. CDR3 DNA: TGTGCCAGTAGTATCGACTCTACCCCGGGAGGCTATGGCTACACCTTC.

The V call is TRBV19, the J call TRBJ2-7; D remains ambiguous. V was shortened by 6 bases and J by 5 bases, with 14 bases between the two germline ends. Germline CDR1 LNHDA, CDR2 SQIVND (reference sequence). The length of the CDR3 is 13 residues. CDR3 sequence reads: CASRPLDKDEQYF. CDR3 nucleotides: TGTGCCAGTAGGCCCCTCGACAAGGACGAGCAGTACTTC.

The V call is TRBV2, the J call TRBJ1-6; 7 positions match TRBD1. The V and J ends lost 6 bases and 7 bases, in that order; junction bases with no gene match: 3. CDR1 is SNHLY, CDR2 FYNNEI, per germline. This CDR3 contains 13 residues. For the CDR3, the DNA is TGTGCCAGCAGAGAGGGACAGAATTCACCCCTCCACTTT. Protein product: CASREGQNSPLHF.

The chain carries TRBV19 and TRBJ1-2; unclear D gene. This CDR3 contains 16 residues. Trimming pared 6 bases from V and 2 bases from J, leaving 19 bases between. Per the germline V gene, CDR1 is LNHDA and CDR2 is SQIVND (reference sequence). This CDR3 reads CASSPSGDSPNYGYTF. CDR3 bases: TGTGCCAGTAGCCCGAGCGGTGATTCCCCCAACTATGGCTACACCTTC.

This chain links TRBV5-1 with TRBJ1-1; D is perhaps TRBD1 (5 bases). Germline lookup yields CDR1 SGHRS and CDR2 YFSETQ. The CDR3 spans 13 residues. The V end was cut by 4 bases, the J end by 7 bases, with 14 bases between. CDR3 sequence reads: CASSPTPGREAFF. As DNA, the CDR3 is TGCGCCAGCAGCCCAACCCCAGGGCGTGAAGCTTTCTTT.

This chain links TRBV28 with TRBJ1-5; D is undetermined. CDR1 is MDHEN, CDR2 SYDVKM, per germline. This CDR3 has 15 amino acids. V dropped 3 bases and J dropped 2 bases, with 11 bases sitting between them. CDR3 DNA sequence: TGTGCCAGCAGTTTGTTGGGAGGTGGCAATCAGCCCCAGCATTTT. Protein: CASSLLGGGNQPQHF.

The J gene is TRBJ2-5, the V gene TRBV6-5; D may be TRBD2 (5 bases). This CDR3 contains 12 residues. The germline V gene encodes CDR1 MNHEY and CDR2 SVGAGI. Trimming left V 2 bases short and J 5 bases short, with 6 bases between. The CDR3 bases are TGTGCCAGCAGTTACGGAGGCGAGACCCAGTACTTC. It translates to CASSYGGETQYF.

The rearrangement links TRBV2 to TRBJ1-6; 10 bases line up with TRBD1. This CDR3 comprises 14 residues. Germline CDR1 is SNHLY and CDR2 is FYNNEI. V was pared by 4 bases and J by 7 bases, with 1 base of the junction left unmatched. The CDR3 here is CASSVGQGNSPLHF. CDR3 coding DNA: TGTGCCAGCAGTGTGGGACAGGGGAATTCACCCCTCCACTTT. The full variable domain, with the rest looked up from reference TRBV2 and TRBJ1-6, is EPEVTQTPSHQVTQMGQEVILRCVPISNHLYFYWYRQILGQKVEFLVSFYNNEISEKSEIFDDQFSVERPDGSNFTLKIRSTKLEDSAMYFCASSVGQGNSPLHFGNGTRLTVT.

V gene TRBV10-2 combines with J gene TRBJ1-5; D is possibly TRBD1 (6 bases). Per the germline V gene, CDR1 is WSHSY and CDR2 is SAAADI. V lost 8 bases and J 0 bases, leaving 8 bases between the germline ends. This CDR3 spans 13 amino acids. CDR3 region: CASRGASNQPQHF. As DNA, the CDR3 is TGCGCCAGCCGGGGGGCTAGCAATCAGCCCCAGCATTTT.

In its sample, this clone was seen once. This chain links TRBV5-1 with TRBJ2-4; TRBD1 might be the D (7 bases). The CDR3 is 13 residues long. The V end was cut by 4 bases, the J end by 5 bases, with 10 bases between. Germline lookup yields CDR1 SGHRS and CDR2 YFSETQ. CDR3 residues: CASSPGGQNIQYF. The CDR3 bases are TGCGCCAGCAGCCCAGGGGGGCAAAACATTCAGTACTTC.

The V call is TRBV7-2, the J call TRBJ2-7; D is possibly TRBD1 (6 bases). Looked up from germline, CDR1 is SGHTA and CDR2 is FQGNSA. The V end lost 5 bases, the J end lost 2 bases, and 13 bases lay between the germline ends. The CDR3 consists of 14 residues. The CDR3 reads CASSTQGQAYEQYF. DNA for the CDR3: TGTGCCAGCAGCACGCAGGGACAAGCCTACGAGCAGTACTTC.

V gene TRBV28 combines with J gene TRBJ2-2, with D perhaps matching TRBD1 (5 bases). The germline CDR1 and CDR2 sequences are MDHEN and SYDVKM. The CDR3 contains 13 residues. Trimming pared 7 bases from V and 6 bases from J, leaving 12 bases between. The CDR3 loop is CASTTQGSGELFF. The CDR3 nucleotides read TGTGCCAGCACTACGCAGGGTTCCGGGGAGCTGTTTTTT.

The J gene is TRBJ2-5, the V gene TRBV2; D is perhaps TRBD2 (6 bases). This CDR3 spans 14 amino acids. Germline CDR1 is SNHLY and CDR2 is FYNNEI. V gave up 3 bases and J gave up 1 base, with 9 bases separating them. The CDR3 here is CASSDVSGQETQYF. The CDR3 DNA reads TGTGCCAGCAGTGATGTTAGCGGCCAAGAGACCCAGTACTTC.

The chain recombines TRBV27 with TRBJ2-2; 9 positions agree with TRBD2. The length of the CDR3 is 15 residues. The germline V gene encodes CDR1 MNHEY and CDR2 SMNVEV (reference sequence). V shed 4 bases, J shed 5 bases, and the junction held 5 bases outside the gene matches. This CDR3 is CASSWRGGKTGELFF. Here the CDR3 DNA reads TGTGCCAGCAGTTGGCGGGGGGGCAAGACCGGGGAGCTGTTTTTT.

V and J are TRBV10-3 and TRBJ1-1; D is possibly TRBD1 (5 bases). The V end lost 6 bases, the J end lost 3 bases, and 5 bases lay between the germline ends. The V gene's germline CDR1 is ENHRY and CDR2 SYGVKD. CDR3 size: 11 residues. The CDR3 sequence: CAISRDTEAFF. DNA of the CDR3: TGTGCCATCAGCAGGGACACTGAAGCTTTCTTT.

The table lists this clone with a few counts. CDR3 DNA: TGTGCCAGCACCCGACAGGGCCCCACTGAAGCTTTCTTT. Its protein product is CASTRQGPTEAFF. The genes are TRBV11-2 and TRBJ1-1; 7 positions agree with TRBD1. V lost 7 bases to trimming and J lost 4 bases; unmatched junction nucleotides: 6. The CDR3 length is 13 residues. Germline CDR1 SGHAT, CDR2 FQNNGV.

This chain links TRBV28 with TRBJ2-7; D is ambiguous. This CDR3 spans 11 amino acids. The V end was cut by 7 bases, the J end by 4 bases, with 8 bases between. Germline V gene data show CDR1 as MDHEN and CDR2 as SYDVKM. The CDR3 nucleotides read TGTGCCAGCACGACAAGGTACGAGCAGTACTTC. This codes for CASTTRYEQYF.

The chain combines TRBV7-6 with TRBJ1-5; D remains ambiguous. V lost 1 base, J lost 2 bases, and 12 bases lay in between. The CDR3 totals 16 residues. Germline V lookup: CDR1 SGHVS, CDR2 FNYEAQ. CDR3 in DNA: TGTGCCAGCAGCTTAGAGGCGCGGGCCGGCAATCAGCCCCAGCATTTT. Translating it yields CASSLEARAGNQPQHF.

The chain couples TRBV27 to TRBJ1-1; TRBD1 agrees at 8 bases. V was clipped by 2 bases and J by 1 base; unmatched bases: 6. The CDR3 extends over 16 amino acids. CDR1 and CDR2 from the germline V gene are MNHEY and SMNVEV (reference sequence). This CDR3 is CASSLMQGAANTEAFF. CDR3 nucleotides: TGTGCCAGCAGTTTAATGCAGGGGGCGGCGAACACTGAAGCTTTCTTT.

This rearrangement joins TRBV4-1 to TRBJ2-5, with TRBD1 identical over 8 bases. V lost 3 bases, J lost 1 base, and 1 base stayed unmatched. CDR1 and CDR2 (germline): MGHRA, YSYEKL. This CDR3 is 14 amino acids long. CDR3 in amino acids: CASSQGQAQETQYF. DNA of the CDR3: TGCGCCAGCAGCCAGGGACAGGCCCAAGAGACCCAGTACTTC.

This rearrangement joins TRBV5-4 to TRBJ2-3; TRBD2 matches at 8 bases. The V and J ends lost 5 bases and 1 base, in that order; junction bases with no gene match: 0. The CDR3 is made up of 13 amino acids. Germline values: CDR1 SGHNT, CDR2 YYREEE (reference sequence). The CDR3 DNA sequence: TGTGCCAGCAGACTAGCGGGCACAGATACGCAGTATTTT. It codes for CASRLAGTDTQYF.